The 8 T cell receptor beta chains given below trace back to one sample, sequenced in a study of Graves' ophthalmopathy and Graves' hyperthyroidism. Amplified material comprised TCR beta CDR3 regions derived from RNA transcripts. HTBI-primed RT-PCR formed the first round, and a multiplex PCR formed the second. TCRdb re-derived calls from the multiplex PCR reads in MiXCR, one entry per CDR3 protein. The sample consists of almost 750,000 distinct CDR3 sequences, about 44% of them appearing once. The specimen was peripheral blood. All receptors derive from an adult man with Graves' ophthalmopathy.

Regarding this clonotype: A much more abundant neighbour one base away suggests this may be a read error. The rearrangement links TRBV10-1 to TRBJ1-2, with a possible D match to TRBD1 (6 bases). Germline CDR1 WNHNN, CDR2 SYGVQD (reference sequence). Deletions cut 9 bases from V and 7 bases from J, with 18 bases between. The CDR3 loop spans 13 amino acids. CDR3 sequence: CASSRRGQGGYTF. CDR3 bases: TGCGCCAGTTCACGGCGGGGGCAGGGTGGCTACACCTTC.

The table lists this clonotype with a few counts. This chain connects TRBV9 to TRBJ1-6; D is uncertain. The CDR3 has 12 amino acids. Trimming shortened V by 4 bases and J by 7 bases, and 6 bases separated the two germline ends. The V gene's germline CDR1 is SGDLS and CDR2 YYNGEE. CDR3 residues: CASSKENSPLHF. As DNA, the CDR3 is TGTGCCAGCAGCAAAGAAAATTCACCCCTCCACTTT.

In this sample, this clonotype turned up a few times. This chain connects TRBV25-1 to TRBJ2-2, with D unclear. This CDR3 region has 13 residues. Trimming stripped 5 bases from V and 1 base from J, with 5 bases between. CDR1 and CDR2 (germline): MGHDK, SYGVNS. The CDR3 loop is CASSSENTGELFF. DNA of the CDR3: TGTGCCAGCAGTTCAGAGAACACCGGGGAGCTGTTTTTT.

The V call is TRBV12-5, the J call TRBJ1-2; D gene uncertain. V was clipped by 5 bases and J by 4 bases, with 14 bases between them. The CDR3 runs to 14 residues. CDR1 is LGHNT and CDR2 is FRNRAP in the germline V gene. In DNA form, the CDR3 reads TGTGCTAGTGGTCCTAACGGGAGGGCCTATGGCTACACCTTC. This encodes CASGPNGRAYGYTF.

V is TRBV7-8 and J is TRBJ2-1; the match to TRBD1 covers 8 bases. The CDR3 spans 15 residues. V gave up 5 bases and J gave up 2 bases; unmatched junction bases: 5. Looked up from germline, CDR1 is SGHVS and CDR2 is FQNEAQ. CDR3 sequence: CASSPRTGTYNEQFF. DNA for the CDR3: TGTGCCAGCAGCCCCCGGACAGGGACCTACAATGAGCAGTTCTTC.

This clonotype was counted at least ten times. The V call is TRBV25-1, the J call TRBJ1-1; 7 bases agree with TRBD1. CDR1 is MGHDK and CDR2 is SYGVNS in the germline V gene. V lost 1 base and J lost 4; bases outside the gene matches: 6. The CDR3 extends over 15 amino acids. The CDR3 reads CASSEWKGGGTEAFF. In nucleotides, the CDR3 is TGTGCCAGCAGTGAATGGAAAGGGGGCGGCACTGAAGCTTTCTTT.

This clonotype was observed a handful of times. The V gene is TRBV12-3 or TRBV12-4, the J gene TRBJ2-7, with 9 positions matching TRBD1. The trim removed 5 bases at V and 3 bases at J, leaving 5 bases unmatched. The CDR3 runs to 14 residues. As DNA, the CDR3 is TGTGCCAGCAGTACGGACAGGGGAGACTACGAGCAGTACTTC. This codes for CASSTDRGDYEQYF.

There are a few counts of this clonotype. The chain combines TRBV7-9 with TRBJ1-1; maybe TRBD1 (5 bases). V was pared by 4 bases and J by 4 bases, with 13 bases between. Germline-derived CDR1 and CDR2 are SEHNR and FQNEAQ (reference sequence). The CDR3 spans 14 residues. The DNA for the CDR3 is TGTGCCAGCAGCTCAGAGGGGCACCTCACTGAAGCTTTCTTT. Its translation: CASSSEGHLTEAFF.